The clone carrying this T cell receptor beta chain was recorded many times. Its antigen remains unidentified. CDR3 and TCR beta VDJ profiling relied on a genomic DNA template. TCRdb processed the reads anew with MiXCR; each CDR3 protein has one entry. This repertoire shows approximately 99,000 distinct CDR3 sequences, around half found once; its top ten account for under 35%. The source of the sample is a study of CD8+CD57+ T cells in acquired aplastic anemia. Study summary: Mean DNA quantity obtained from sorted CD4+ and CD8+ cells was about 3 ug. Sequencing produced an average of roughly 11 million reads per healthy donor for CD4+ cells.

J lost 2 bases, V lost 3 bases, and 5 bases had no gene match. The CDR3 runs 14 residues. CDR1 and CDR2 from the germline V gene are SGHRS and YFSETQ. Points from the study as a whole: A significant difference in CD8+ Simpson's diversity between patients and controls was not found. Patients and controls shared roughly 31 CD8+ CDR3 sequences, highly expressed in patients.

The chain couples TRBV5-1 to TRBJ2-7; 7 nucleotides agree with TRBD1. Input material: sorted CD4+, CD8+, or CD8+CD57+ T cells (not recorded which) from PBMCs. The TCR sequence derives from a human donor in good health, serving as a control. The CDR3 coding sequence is TGCGCCAGCAGCTACAGGGGATTGGCCTACGAGCAGTACTTC. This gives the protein CASSYRGLAYEQYF.